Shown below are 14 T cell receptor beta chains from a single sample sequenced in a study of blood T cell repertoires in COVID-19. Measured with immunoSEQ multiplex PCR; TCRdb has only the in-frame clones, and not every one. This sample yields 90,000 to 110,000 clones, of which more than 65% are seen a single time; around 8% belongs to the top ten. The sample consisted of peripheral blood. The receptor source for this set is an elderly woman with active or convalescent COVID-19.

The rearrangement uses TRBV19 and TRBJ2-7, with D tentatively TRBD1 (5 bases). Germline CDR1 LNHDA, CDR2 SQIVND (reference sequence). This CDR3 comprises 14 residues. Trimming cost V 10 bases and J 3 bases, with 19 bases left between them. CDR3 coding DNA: TGTGCCACCAAAACTCAGGGTGGCGGCTACGAGCAGTACTTC. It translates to CATKTQGGGYEQYF.

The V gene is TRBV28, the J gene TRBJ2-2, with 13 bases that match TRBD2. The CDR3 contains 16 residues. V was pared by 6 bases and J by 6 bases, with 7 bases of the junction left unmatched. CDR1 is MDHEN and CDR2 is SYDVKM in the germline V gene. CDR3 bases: TGTGCCAGCAGACCTGGACTAGCGGGAGTTGCCGGGGAGCTGTTTTTT. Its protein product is CASRPGLAGVAGELFF.

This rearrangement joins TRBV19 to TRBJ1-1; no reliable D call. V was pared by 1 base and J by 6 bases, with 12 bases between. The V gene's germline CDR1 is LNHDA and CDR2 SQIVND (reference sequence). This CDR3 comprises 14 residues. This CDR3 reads CASSIVTNTPEAFF. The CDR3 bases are TGTGCCAGTAGTATAGTTACGAACACCCCTGAAGCTTTCTTT.

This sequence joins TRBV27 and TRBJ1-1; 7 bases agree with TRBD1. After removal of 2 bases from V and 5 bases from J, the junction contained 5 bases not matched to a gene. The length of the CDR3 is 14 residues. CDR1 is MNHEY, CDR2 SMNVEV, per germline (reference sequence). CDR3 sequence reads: CASSLGQGVTEAFF. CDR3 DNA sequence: TGTGCCAGCAGTTTAGGCCAGGGGGTGACTGAAGCTTTCTTT.

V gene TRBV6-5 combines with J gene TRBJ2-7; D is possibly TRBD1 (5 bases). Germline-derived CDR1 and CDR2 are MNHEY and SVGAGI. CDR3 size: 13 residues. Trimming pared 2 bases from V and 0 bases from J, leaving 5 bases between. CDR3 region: CASSYGASYEQYF. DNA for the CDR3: TGTGCCAGCAGTTACGGGGCCTCCTACGAGCAGTACTTC.

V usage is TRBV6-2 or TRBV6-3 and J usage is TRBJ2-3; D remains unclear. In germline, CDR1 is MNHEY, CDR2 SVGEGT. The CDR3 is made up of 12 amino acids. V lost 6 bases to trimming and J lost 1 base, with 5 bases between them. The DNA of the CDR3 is TGTGCCAGCAGCGGAGGCACAGATACGCAGTATTTT. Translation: CASSGGTDTQYF.

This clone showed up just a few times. The CDR3 reads CASSYRGYNSPLHF. CDR3 DNA sequence: TGTGCCAGCAGTTATCGGGGCTATAATTCACCCCTCCACTTT. The V and J genes are TRBV6-5 and TRBJ1-6; D is unresolved. The CDR3 length is 14 residues. With 3 bases removed from V and 3 bases from J, the gap between germline ends came to 6 bases. The germline CDR1 and CDR2 sequences are MNHEY and SVGAGI.

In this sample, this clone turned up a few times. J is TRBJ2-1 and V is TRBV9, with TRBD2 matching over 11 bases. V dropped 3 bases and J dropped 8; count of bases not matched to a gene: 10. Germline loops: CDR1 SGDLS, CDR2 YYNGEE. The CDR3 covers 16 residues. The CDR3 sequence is CASSEGVLAGVYEQFF. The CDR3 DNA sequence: TGTGCCAGCAGCGAGGGGGTACTAGCGGGAGTATATGAGCAGTTCTTC. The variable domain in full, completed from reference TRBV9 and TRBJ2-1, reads DSGVTQTPKHLITATGQRVTLRCSPRSGDLSVYWYQQSLDQGLQFLIQYYNGEERAKGNILERFSAQQFPDLHSELNLSSLELGDSALYFCASSEGVLAGVYEQFFGPGTRLTVL.

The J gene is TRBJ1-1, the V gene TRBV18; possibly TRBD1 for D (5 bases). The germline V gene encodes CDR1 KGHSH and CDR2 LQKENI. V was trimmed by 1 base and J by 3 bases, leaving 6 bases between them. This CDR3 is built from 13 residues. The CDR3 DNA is TGTGCCAGCTCACCACGGGGGGACACTGAAGCTTTCTTT. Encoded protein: CASSPRGDTEAFF.

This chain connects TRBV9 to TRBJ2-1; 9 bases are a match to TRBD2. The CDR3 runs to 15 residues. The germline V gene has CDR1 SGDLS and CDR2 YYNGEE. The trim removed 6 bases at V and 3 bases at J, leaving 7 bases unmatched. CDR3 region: CASTRTSDNYNEQFF. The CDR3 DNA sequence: TGTGCCAGCACCAGGACTAGCGACAACTACAATGAGCAGTTCTTC.

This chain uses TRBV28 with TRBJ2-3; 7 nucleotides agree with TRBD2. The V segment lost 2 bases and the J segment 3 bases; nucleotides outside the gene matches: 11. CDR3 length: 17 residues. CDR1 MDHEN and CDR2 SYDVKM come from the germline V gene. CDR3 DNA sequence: TGTGCCAGCAGTTTAAATCTGCGGGGGTTGGAGACAGATACGCAGTATTTT. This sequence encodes CASSLNLRGLETDTQYF.

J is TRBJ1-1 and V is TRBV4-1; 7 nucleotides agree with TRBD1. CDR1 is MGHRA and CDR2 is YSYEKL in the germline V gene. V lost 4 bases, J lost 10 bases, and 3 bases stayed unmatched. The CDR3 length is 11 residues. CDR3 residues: CASSPRTGAFF. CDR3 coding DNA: TGCGCCAGCAGCCCTAGGACAGGAGCTTTCTTT.

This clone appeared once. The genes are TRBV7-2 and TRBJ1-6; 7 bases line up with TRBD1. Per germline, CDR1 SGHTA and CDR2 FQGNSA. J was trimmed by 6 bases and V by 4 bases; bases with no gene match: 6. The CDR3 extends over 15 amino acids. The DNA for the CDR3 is TGTGCCAGCAGCTCGCGACAGGGCGCTAATTCACCCCTCCACTTT. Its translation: CASSSRQGANSPLHF. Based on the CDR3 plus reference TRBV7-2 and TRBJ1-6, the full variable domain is GAGVSQSPSNKVTEKGKDVELRCDPISGHTALYWYRQSLGQGLEFLIYFQGNSAPDKSGLPSDRFSAERTGGSVSTLTIQRTQQEDSAVYLCASSSRQGANSPLHFGNGTRLTVT.

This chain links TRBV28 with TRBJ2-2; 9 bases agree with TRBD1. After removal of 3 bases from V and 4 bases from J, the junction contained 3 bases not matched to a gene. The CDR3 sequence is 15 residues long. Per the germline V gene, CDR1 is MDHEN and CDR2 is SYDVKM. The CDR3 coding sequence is TGTGCCAGCAGTTTTACGACAGGGGGCACCGGGGAGCTGTTTTTT. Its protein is CASSFTTGGTGELFF.